This is a list of T cell receptor beta chains from one sample in a study of T cell responses to AZD1222 COVID-19 vaccine. Sequencing used immunoSEQ multiplex PCR; TCRdb keeps in-frame clones, though not all of them. The sample lists 120,000 or so clones, roughly 82% occurring once. Sequencing was performed on peripheral blood, taken 28 days after the second AZD1222 dose. The receptor set was obtained from an adult who received the AZD1222 COVID-19 vaccine. Both conserved end residues are part of each CDR3. The order of the fields is CDR3 protein, clone size, CDR3 length, V gene, J gene. Expanded clones get a size class; other rows say once, few or many, or leave the size out.

CASGRQNNSPLHF	-	13	TRBV28	TRBJ1-6
CAITRGGRDEQFF	-	13	TRBV10-3	TRBJ2-1
CASSQPITIPNEQFF	-	15	TRBV4-1	TRBJ2-1
CASRAGTGDTDTQYF	-	15	TRBV28	TRBJ2-3
CASSPPKGTENTEAFF	-	16	TRBV18	TRBJ1-1
CASRRLDRANYGYTF	-	15	TRBV13	TRBJ1-2
CASSLGSYNSPLHF	few	14	TRBV7-9	TRBJ1-6
CASSQPTSGGAPETQYF	-	17	TRBV4-2	TRBJ2-5
CASSLGGRSSYNEQFF	-	16	TRBV5-4	TRBJ2-1
CASSSEFRSSYEQYF	-	15	TRBV6-5	TRBJ2-7
CASSPGHRISGANVLTF	-	17	TRBV3-1/TRBV3-2	TRBJ2-6
CASSLVPNSMNTEAFF	once	16	TRBV5-1	TRBJ1-1
CASCESRQGTGELFF	-	15	TRBV2	TRBJ2-2
CASSLRRESDEQYF	-	14	TRBV19	TRBJ2-7
CASSRDGNRGEKLFF	-	15	TRBV27	TRBJ1-4
CASSSTRWATDTQYF	-	15	TRBV5-5	TRBJ2-3
CAINRGPGELFF	-	12	TRBV10-3	TRBJ2-2
CASSQVTAWDRDYGYTF	once	17	TRBV4-1	TRBJ1-2
CASTLTMDGYYGYTF	-	15	TRBV11-2	TRBJ1-2
CATSDGQGWRTDTQYF	-	16	TRBV24-1	TRBJ2-3
CASSQTLRVDEQFF	-	14	TRBV11-2	TRBJ2-1
CSADSLDEQFF	-	11	TRBV20-1	TRBJ2-1
CASSGLAGGGGELFF	-	15	TRBV7-2	TRBJ2-2
CASSPGTTEAFF	-	12	TRBV5-4	TRBJ1-1
CASNRGLSGNTIYF	-	14	TRBV3-1/TRBV3-2	TRBJ1-3
CAISESPGQGAADYGYTF	-	18	TRBV10-3	TRBJ1-2
CASSPDRGGSYEQYF	-	15	TRBV5-1	TRBJ2-7
CASSFLPWGRGKGHEQFF	-	18	TRBV11-2	TRBJ2-1
CASSRNRVRSEKLFF	-	15	TRBV4-3	TRBJ1-4
CSVVGRVRGNYGYTF	once	15	TRBV29-1	TRBJ1-2
CASSFPGTGYGYTF	many	14	TRBV5-6	TRBJ1-2
CASSPRTGGTEAFF	-	14	TRBV5-1	TRBJ1-1
CASSLGGTDFYGYTF	-	15	TRBV5-1	TRBJ1-2
CASSLASLNEQFF	-	13	TRBV5-8	TRBJ2-1
CASSHDRGAYEQYF	-	14	TRBV4-3	TRBJ2-7
CASSWSLGQFLYEQYF	-	16	TRBV27	TRBJ2-7
CSASSSDAFF	-	10	TRBV20-1	TRBJ1-1
CASSPGTASYEQYF	-	14	TRBV9	TRBJ2-7
CASSPQGRSPLHF	few	13	TRBV12-3/TRBV12-4	TRBJ1-6
CASSADRGDNEQFF	-	14	TRBV5-1	TRBJ2-1
CASTPDWGGYTF	-	12	TRBV19	TRBJ1-2